This is a list of T cell receptor beta chains from one sample in a study of human T cells and chemical hapten exposure. Using its own MiXCR run on the RACE reads, TCRdb lists one record per CDR3 protein. This table holds fewer than 300,000 distinct CDR3 sequences, around 7.7% found once. The input for sequencing was whole blood, taken in connection with sensitization to the hapten diphenylcyclopropenone (DPC). These receptors originate from a young man with alopecia areata. Some clones in this sample may be carry-over from other donors' samples. Each CDR3 is given with its conserved first and last residue.

V gene	CDR3 protein
TRBV7-9	CASSSMGQETQYF
TRBV4-2	CASSPVSKDEQYF
TRBV7-2	CASSVGPGEGYGYTF
TRBV7-9	CASSYTDRRLHF
TRBV6-6	CASSYYGQGFYSEQFF
TRBV2	CASIRTLHTGELFF
TRBV24-1	CATSTGGWTPQHF
TRBV6-5	CASSRTGETEAFF
TRBV6-4	CASSPDRGLPEQYF
TRBV2	CASSVRGVDEQFF
TRBV7-2	CASSFSTVGTEAFF
TRBV7-9	CASSLETTDTQYF
TRBV11-2	CASSLFPGRQNEKLFF
TRBV7-2	CASSTYNTEAFF
TRBV3-1	CASSQGVTRLRNTIYF
TRBV6-2/TRBV6-3	CASSDWTGGTYGYTF
TRBV6-4	CASSDVPGTGSTGDLFF
TRBV6-5	CASTPPGANVLTF
TRBV6-5	CASSPRGGVTEAFF
TRBV20-1	CSARGPSSYNEQFF
TRBV29-1	CSVEDLLRGPWREQYF
TRBV29-1	CSVGGDQPQHF
TRBV24-1	CATSVYRPSSYEQYF
TRBV29-1	CSVGTGLHDYEQYF
TRBV4-1	CASSLQSDTQYF
TRBV6-5	CASSSGTQETQYF
TRBV14	CASSQSTGWRDTQYF
TRBV25-1	CASSESQSSYNEQFF
TRBV4-2	CASSQELAGGRGPDTQYF
TRBV28	CASRGPGQAGELFF
TRBV7-8	CASSSDRGSYNEQFF
TRBV6-4	CASSEQGAAPNEQFF
TRBV7-2	CASSLDYNQETQYF
TRBV3-1	CASSPRAAGTDTQYF
TRBV6-6	CASSSGPGTGFNEQYF
TRBV4-1	CASSQERQSSYEQYF
TRBV6-4	CASSDGYTGELFF
TRBV29-1	CSADLVNEQFF
TRBV20-1	CSARGRLTGPNEKLFF